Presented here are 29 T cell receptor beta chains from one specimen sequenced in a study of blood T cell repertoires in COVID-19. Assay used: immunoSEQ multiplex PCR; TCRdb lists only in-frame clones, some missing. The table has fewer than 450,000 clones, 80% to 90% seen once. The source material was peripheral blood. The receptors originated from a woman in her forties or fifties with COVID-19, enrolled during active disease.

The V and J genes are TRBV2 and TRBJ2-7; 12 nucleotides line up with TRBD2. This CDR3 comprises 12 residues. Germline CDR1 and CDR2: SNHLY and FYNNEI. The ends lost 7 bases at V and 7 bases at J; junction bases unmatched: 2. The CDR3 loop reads CASIGLAGEQYF. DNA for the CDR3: TGTGCCAGCATCGGACTAGCGGGAGAGCAGTACTTC.

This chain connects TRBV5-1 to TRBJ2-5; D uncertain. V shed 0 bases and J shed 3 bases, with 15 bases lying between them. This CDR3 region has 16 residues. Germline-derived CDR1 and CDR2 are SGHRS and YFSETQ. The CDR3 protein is CASSLGYRGREETQYF. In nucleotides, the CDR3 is TGCGCCAGCAGCTTGGGCTATCGAGGCCGGGAAGAGACCCAGTACTTC. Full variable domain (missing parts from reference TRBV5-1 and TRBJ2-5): KAGVTQTPRYLIKTRGQQVTLSCSPISGHRSVSWYQQTPGQGLQFLFEYFSETQRNKGNFPGRFSGRQFSNSRSEMNVSTLELGDSALYLCASSLGYRGREETQYFGPGTRLLVL.

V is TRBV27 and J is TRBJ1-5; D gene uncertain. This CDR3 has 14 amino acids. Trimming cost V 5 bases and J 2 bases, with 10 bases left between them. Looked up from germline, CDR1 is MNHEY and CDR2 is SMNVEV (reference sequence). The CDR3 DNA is TGTGCCAGCAGTCTAGGTGTCGGCAATCAGCCCCAGCATTTT. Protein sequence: CASSLGVGNQPQHF.

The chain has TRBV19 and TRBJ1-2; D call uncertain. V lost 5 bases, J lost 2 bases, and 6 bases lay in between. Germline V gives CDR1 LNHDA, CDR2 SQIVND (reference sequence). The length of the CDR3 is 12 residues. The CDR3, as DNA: TGTGCCAGTAGTTGGGAGAACTATGGCTACACCTTC. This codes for CASSWENYGYTF.

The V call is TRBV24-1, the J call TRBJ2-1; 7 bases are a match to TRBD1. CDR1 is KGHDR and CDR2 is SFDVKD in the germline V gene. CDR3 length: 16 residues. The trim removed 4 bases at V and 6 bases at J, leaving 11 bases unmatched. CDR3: CATSDLSTTGSNEQFF. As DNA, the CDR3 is TGTGCCACCAGTGACCTGTCGACGACAGGGTCCAATGAGCAGTTCTTC.

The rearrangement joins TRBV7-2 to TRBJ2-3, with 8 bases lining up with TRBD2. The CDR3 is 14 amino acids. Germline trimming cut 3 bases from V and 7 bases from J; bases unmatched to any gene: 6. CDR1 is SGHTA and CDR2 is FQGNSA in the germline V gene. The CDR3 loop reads CASSLRREANTQYF. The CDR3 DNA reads TGTGCCAGCAGCTTGAGGCGGGAGGCAAATACGCAGTATTTT.

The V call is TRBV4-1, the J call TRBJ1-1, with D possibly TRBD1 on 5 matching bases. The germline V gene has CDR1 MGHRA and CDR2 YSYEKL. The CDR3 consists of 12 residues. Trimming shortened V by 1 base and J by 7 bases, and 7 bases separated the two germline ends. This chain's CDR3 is CASSQVGGEAFF. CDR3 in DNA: TGCGCCAGCAGCCAAGTCGGGGGTGAAGCTTTCTTT.

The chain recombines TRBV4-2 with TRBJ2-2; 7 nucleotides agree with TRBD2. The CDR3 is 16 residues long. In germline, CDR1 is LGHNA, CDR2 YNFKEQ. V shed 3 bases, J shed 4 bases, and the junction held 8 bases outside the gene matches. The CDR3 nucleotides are TGTGCCAGCAGCCAGGAGGGTGGGAGGGGCACCGGGGAGCTGTTTTTT. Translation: CASSQEGGRGTGELFF.

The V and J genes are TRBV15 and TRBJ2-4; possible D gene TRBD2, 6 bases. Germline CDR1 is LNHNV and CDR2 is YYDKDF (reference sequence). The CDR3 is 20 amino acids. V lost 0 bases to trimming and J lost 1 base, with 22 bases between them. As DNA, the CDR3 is TGTGCCACCAGCAGAGATTATAGCCAGGGTGGGGGACTGGCCAAAAACATTCAGTACTTC. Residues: CATSRDYSQGGGLAKNIQYF.

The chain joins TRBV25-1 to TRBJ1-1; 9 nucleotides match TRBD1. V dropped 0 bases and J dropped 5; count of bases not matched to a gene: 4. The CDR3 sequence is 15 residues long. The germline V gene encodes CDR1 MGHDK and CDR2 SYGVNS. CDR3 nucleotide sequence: TGTGCCAGCAGTGAATATAGACAGGGGGGAACTGAAGCTTTCTTT. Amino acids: CASSEYRQGGTEAFF.

In DNA form, the CDR3 reads TGTGCCAGCAGCGTAGTAGCGGGCGGTCACGGTCCACGCGAGCAGTTCTTC. Translating it yields CASSVVAGGHGPREQFF. The rearrangement joins TRBV9 to TRBJ2-1; the match to TRBD2 covers 7 bases. The germline gives CDR1 SGDLS, CDR2 YYNGEE. CDR3 size: 17 residues. The trim removed 0 bases at V and 10 bases at J, leaving 16 bases unmatched.

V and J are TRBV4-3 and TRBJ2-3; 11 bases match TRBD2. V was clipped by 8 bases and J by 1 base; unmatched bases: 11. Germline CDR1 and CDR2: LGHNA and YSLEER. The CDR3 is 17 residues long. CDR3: CASSVTSGIFGTDTQYF. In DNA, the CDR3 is TGCGCCAGCTCGGTGACTAGCGGGATTTTCGGCACAGATACGCAGTATTTT.

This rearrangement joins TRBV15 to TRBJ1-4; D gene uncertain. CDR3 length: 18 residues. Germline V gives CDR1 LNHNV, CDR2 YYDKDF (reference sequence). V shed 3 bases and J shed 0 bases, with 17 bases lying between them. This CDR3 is CATSSTKSRFATNEKLFF. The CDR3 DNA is TGTGCCACCAGCAGTACCAAGAGTCGATTTGCAACTAATGAAAAACTGTTTTTT.

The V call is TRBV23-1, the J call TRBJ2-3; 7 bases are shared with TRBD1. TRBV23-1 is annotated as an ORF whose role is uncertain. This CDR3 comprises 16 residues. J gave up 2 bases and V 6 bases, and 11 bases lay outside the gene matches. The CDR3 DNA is TGCGCCAGCAGCCGAGGGACAGAAGCATTCACAGATACGCAGTATTTT. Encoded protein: CASSRGTEAFTDTQYF.

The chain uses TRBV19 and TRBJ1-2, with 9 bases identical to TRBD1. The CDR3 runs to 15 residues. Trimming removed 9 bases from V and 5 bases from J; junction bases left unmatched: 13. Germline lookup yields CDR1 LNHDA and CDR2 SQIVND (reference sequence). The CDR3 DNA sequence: TGTGCCAGCCAGAATATGCGACAGGGGGAATATGGCTACACCTTC. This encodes CASQNMRQGEYGYTF.

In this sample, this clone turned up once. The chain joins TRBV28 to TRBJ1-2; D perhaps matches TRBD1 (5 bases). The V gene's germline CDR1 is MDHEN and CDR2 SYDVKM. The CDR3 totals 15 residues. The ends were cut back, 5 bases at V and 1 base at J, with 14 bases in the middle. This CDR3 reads CASSNGGVINYGYTF. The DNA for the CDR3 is TGTGCCAGCAGTAACGGGGGGGTGATTAACTATGGCTACACCTTC.

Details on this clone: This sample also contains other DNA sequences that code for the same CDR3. This chain's CDR3 is CASSTGSSGNTIYF. In DNA, the CDR3 is TGTGCCAGTAGTACAGGGTCCTCTGGAAACACCATATATTTT. The genes are TRBV19 and TRBJ1-3; the D gene is possibly TRBD1 (5 bases). V lost 4 bases, J lost 0 bases, and 7 bases lay in between. CDR3 length: 14 residues. Germline V lookup: CDR1 LNHDA, CDR2 SQIVND (reference sequence).

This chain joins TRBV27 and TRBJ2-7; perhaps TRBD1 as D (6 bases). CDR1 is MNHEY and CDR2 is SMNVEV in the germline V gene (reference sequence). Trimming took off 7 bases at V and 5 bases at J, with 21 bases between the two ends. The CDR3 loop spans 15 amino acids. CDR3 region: CASMTATGFWHEQYF. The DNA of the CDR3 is TGTGCCAGCATGACGGCCACAGGGTTTTGGCACGAGCAGTACTTC.

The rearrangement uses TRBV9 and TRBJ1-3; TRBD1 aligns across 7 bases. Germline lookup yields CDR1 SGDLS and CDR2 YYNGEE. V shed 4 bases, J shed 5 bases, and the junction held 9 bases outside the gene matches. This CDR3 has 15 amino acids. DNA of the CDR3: TGTGCCAGCAGCAAACACAGGGGTACGAGAAACACCATATATTTT. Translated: CASSKHRGTRNTIYF.

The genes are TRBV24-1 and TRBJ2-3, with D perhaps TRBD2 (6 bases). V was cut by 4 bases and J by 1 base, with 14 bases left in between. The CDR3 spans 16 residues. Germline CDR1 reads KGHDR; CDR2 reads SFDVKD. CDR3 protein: CATSDPRPGGTDTQYF. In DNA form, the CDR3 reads TGTGCCACCAGTGACCCCCGACCGGGGGGCACAGATACGCAGTATTTT.

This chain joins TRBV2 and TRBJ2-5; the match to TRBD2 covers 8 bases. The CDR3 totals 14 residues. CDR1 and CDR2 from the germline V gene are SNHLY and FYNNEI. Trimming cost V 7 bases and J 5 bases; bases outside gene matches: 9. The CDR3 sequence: CASTLAGGYETQYF. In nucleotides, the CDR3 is TGTGCCAGCACTCTGGCGGGAGGATATGAGACCCAGTACTTC.

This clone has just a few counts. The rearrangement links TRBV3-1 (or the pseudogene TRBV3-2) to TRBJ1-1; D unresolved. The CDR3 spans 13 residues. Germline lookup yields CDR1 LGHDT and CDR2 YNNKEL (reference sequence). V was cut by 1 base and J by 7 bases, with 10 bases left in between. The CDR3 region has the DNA TGTGCCAGCAGCCAAGGTACGGGAAATGAAGCTTTCTTT. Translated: CASSQGTGNEAFF.

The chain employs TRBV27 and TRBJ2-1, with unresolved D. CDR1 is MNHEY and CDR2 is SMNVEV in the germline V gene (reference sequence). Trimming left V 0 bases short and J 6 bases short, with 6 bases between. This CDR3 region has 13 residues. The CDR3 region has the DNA TGTGCCAGCAGTTTATCTGGCAGCAATGAGCAGTTCTTC. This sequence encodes CASSLSGSNEQFF.

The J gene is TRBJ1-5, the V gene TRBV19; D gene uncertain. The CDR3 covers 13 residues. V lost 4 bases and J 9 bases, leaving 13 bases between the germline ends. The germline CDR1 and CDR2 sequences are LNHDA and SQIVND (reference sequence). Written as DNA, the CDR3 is TGTGCCAGTAGTACGACTGACCAAAGGCCCCAGCATTTT. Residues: CASSTTDQRPQHF.

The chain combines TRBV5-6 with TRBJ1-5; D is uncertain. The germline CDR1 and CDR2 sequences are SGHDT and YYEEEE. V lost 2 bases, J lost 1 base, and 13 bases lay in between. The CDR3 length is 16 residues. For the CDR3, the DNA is TGTGCCAGCAGCTTTACAACGGGTCAGAGCAATCAGCCCCAGCATTTT. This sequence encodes CASSFTTGQSNQPQHF.

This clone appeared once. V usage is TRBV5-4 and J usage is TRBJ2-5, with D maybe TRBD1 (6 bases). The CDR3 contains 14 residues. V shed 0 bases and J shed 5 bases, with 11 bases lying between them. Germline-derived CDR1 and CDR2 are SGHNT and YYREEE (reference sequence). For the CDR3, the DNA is TGTGCCAGCAGCTTGGAGGCAGGGGCGGAGACCCAGTACTTC. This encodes CASSLEAGAETQYF. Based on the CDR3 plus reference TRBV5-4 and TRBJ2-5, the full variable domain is ETGVTQSPTHLIKTRGQQVTLRCSSQSGHNTVSWYQQALGQGPQFIFQYYREEENGRGNFPPRFSGLQFPNYSSELNVNALELDDSALYLCASSLEAGAETQYFGPGTRLLVL.

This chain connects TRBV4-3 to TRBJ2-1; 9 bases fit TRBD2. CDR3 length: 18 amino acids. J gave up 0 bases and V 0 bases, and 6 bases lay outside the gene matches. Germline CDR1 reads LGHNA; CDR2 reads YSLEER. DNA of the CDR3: TGCGCCAGCAGCCAAGAAGGGCGTAGCGGGGGCTCCTACAATGAGCAGTTCTTC. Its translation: CASSQEGRSGGSYNEQFF.

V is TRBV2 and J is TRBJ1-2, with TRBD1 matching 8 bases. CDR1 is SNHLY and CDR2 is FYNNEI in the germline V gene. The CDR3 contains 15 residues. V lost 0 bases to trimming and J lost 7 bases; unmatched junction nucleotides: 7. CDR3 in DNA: TGTGCCAGCAGTGAAGCGCCCAGGGGGCTTCTTGGCTACACCTTC. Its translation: CASSEAPRGLLGYTF.

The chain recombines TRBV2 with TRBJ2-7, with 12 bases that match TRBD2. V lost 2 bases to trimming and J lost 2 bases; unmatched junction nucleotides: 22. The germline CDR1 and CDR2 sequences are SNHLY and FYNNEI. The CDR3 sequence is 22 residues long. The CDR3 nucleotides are TGTGCCAGCAGTGAAAGACAGTCCGTTTTAGGACTAGCGGGAAGGAAGGCCTACGAGCAGTACTTC. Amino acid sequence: CASSERQSVLGLAGRKAYEQYF.